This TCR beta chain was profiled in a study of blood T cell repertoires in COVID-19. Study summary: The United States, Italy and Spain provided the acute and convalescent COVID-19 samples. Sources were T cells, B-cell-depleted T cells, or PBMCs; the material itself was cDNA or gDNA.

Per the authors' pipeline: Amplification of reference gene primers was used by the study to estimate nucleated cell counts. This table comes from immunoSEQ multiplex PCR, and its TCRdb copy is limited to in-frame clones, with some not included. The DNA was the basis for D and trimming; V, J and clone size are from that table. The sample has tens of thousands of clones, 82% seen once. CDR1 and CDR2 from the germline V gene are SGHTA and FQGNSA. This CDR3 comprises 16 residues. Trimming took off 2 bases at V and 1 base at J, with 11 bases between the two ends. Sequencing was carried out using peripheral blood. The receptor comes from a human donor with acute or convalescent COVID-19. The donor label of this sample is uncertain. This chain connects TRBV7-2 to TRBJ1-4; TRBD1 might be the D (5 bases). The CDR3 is CASSLQGRGTNEKLFF. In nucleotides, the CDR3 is TGTGCCAGCAGCTTACAAGGGAGGGGAACTAATGAAAAACTGTTTTTT.